Following are 9 T cell receptor beta chains from one sample sequenced in a study of T cell responses to AZD1222 COVID-19 vaccine. The protocol was immunoSEQ multiplex PCR, while the TCRdb copy is restricted to in-frame clones and leaves out a portion. The sample shows over 90,000 clones, 91% of them seen only once. Specimen: peripheral blood, collected on day 0 of AZD1222 vaccination. The receptors were gathered from an adult in good health.

The chain couples TRBV7-9 to TRBJ1-2; D might be TRBD1 (6 bases). This CDR3 has 13 residues. Deletions cut 6 bases from V and 8 bases from J, with 16 bases between. CDR1 and CDR2 (germline): SEHNR, FQNEAQ (reference sequence). CDR3 sequence: CASSRGRGIGYTF. CDR3 sequence (DNA): TGTGCCAGCAGTCGTGGGAGGGGGATCGGCTACACCTTC.

The chain couples TRBV5-4 to TRBJ2-7, with 8 nucleotides matching TRBD2. Germline trimming cut 2 bases from V and 3 bases from J; bases unmatched to any gene: 10. CDR1 SGHNT and CDR2 YYREEE come from the germline V gene (reference sequence). The CDR3 is 16 residues long. The CDR3 region is CASSLALTGGSYEQYF. The CDR3 region has the DNA TGTGCCAGCAGCTTAGCCTTGACGGGAGGGAGCTACGAGCAGTACTTC.

This clone showed up just once. The chain recombines TRBV6-4 with TRBJ1-6; no clear D. The CDR3 runs 14 residues. Germline V gives CDR1 MRHNA, CDR2 SNTAGT. Trimming left V 1 base short and J 0 bases short, with 1 base between. The CDR3 loop is CASSDFSYNSPLHF. The CDR3 DNA reads as TGTGCCAGCAGTGACTTCTCCTATAATTCACCCCTCCACTTT.

V gene TRBV3-1 (or the pseudogene TRBV3-2) combines with J gene TRBJ1-1, with D perhaps matching TRBD1 (5 bases). Germline values: CDR1 LGHDT, CDR2 YNNKEL (reference sequence). Trimming stripped 4 bases from V and 6 bases from J, with 12 bases between. The CDR3 sequence is 13 residues long. In DNA, the CDR3 is TGTGCCAGCAGCCGAAGGGGAGCCGCTGAAGCTTTCTTT. It translates to CASSRRGAAEAFF.

This chain links TRBV11-2 with TRBJ2-7; no reliable D call. The CDR3 has 12 amino acids. Deletions cut 1 base from V and 3 bases from J, with 4 bases between. Germline CDR1 reads SGHAT; CDR2 reads FQNNGV. The CDR3 bases are TGTGCCAGCAGCTTAGTATTCTACGAGCAGTACTTC. This gives the protein CASSLVFYEQYF.

The V and J genes are TRBV24-1 and TRBJ2-7; D is possibly TRBD2 (5 bases). The CDR3 extends over 15 amino acids. Germline CDR1 and CDR2: KGHDR and SFDVKD. V lost 4 bases and J 0 bases, leaving 12 bases between the germline ends. This chain's CDR3 is CATSEAGFDSYEQYF. CDR3 nucleotides: TGTGCCACCAGTGAGGCGGGCTTCGACTCCTACGAGCAGTACTTC.

Concerning this clone itself: The junction shows a germline mismatch at one end, possibly a read error. J is TRBJ2-1 and V is TRBV6-1; D uncertain. The CDR3 runs to 14 residues. CDR1 and CDR2 (germline): MNHNS, SASEGT. The CDR3 DNA sequence: TGTGCCAGCAGTGATATTCTAGAAACAAATGAGCAGCTCTTC. It codes for CASSDILETNEQLF.

The rearrangement uses TRBV11-2 and TRBJ1-5, with TRBD1 matching over 7 bases. The length of the CDR3 is 15 residues. CDR1 SGHAT and CDR2 FQNNGV come from the germline V gene. The V and J ends lost 5 bases and 1 base, in that order; junction bases with no gene match: 5. The CDR3 is CASSPTGLSNQPQHF. CDR3 in DNA: TGTGCCAGCAGCCCGACAGGGTTGAGCAATCAGCCCCAGCATTTT.

This sequence joins TRBV5-6 and TRBJ1-4; 12 positions match TRBD1. Looked up from germline, CDR1 is SGHDT and CDR2 is YYEEEE. The junction had 7 bases not matched to a gene; V was cut back by 3 bases and J by 7 bases. The CDR3 contains 16 residues. The chain's CDR3 is CASSSLGTGGLEKLFF. The DNA of the CDR3 is TGTGCCAGCAGCTCGCTGGGGACAGGGGGCCTTGAAAAACTGTTTTTT.